Following are 12 T cell receptor beta chains from one sample sequenced in a study of early T cells in non-severe SARS-CoV-2 infection. From the 5' RACE reads, TCRdb called clonotypes with MiXCR, one entry per CDR3 protein. The sample includes 57,000 or so distinct CDR3 sequences, 5.5% to 6.5% seen only once; the top ten take approximately 6.3%. Specimen: whole blood. These receptors were collected from an adult who was a healthcare worker with PCR-confirmed SARS-CoV-2 infection or an uninfected control (not recorded which).

This clonotype has a handful of counts. The V call is TRBV21-1, the J call TRBJ2-7. TRBV21-1 is listed as a pseudogene. The length of the CDR3 is 14 residues. The CDR3 loop is CASRGTGPYYEQYF. The CDR3 coding sequence is TGTGCCAGCAGGGGTACCGGTCCTTACTACGAGCAGTACTTC.

This clonotype was seen more than once but under ten times. V is TRBV12-3 or TRBV12-4 and J is TRBJ1-5; TRBD1 might be the D (6 bases). V was clipped by 2 bases and J by 2 bases, with 10 bases between them. This CDR3 spans 15 amino acids. CDR3 region: CASSLRGSGNQPQHF. The CDR3 DNA reads as TGTGCCAGCAGTTTAAGGGGGTCGGGCAATCAGCCCCAGCATTTT.

The sample holds many counts of this clonotype. The chain uses TRBV18 and TRBJ2-3; TRBD1 agrees at 7 bases. The length of the CDR3 is 14 residues. In germline, CDR1 is KGHSH, CDR2 LQKENI. The ends lost 4 bases at V and 6 bases at J; junction bases unmatched: 7. CDR3 DNA sequence: TGTGCCAGCTCACGGCAGACAGGGAAGGATACGCAGTATTTT. Residues: CASSRQTGKDTQYF.

This sequence joins TRBV11-2 and TRBJ1-1; D not resolved. This CDR3 has 16 amino acids. V shed 6 bases and J shed 4 bases, with 21 bases lying between them. In germline, CDR1 is SGHAT, CDR2 FQNNGV. The CDR3: CASSDILQRAITEAFF. The CDR3 nucleotides are TGTGCCAGCAGTGATATCCTCCAGAGGGCGATCACTGAAGCTTTCTTT.

At least ten counts were recorded for this clonotype. CDR3 protein: CASSLGQQETQYF. The CDR3 region has the DNA TGTGCCAGCTCATTGGGACAGCAAGAGACCCAGTACTTC. The chain has TRBV18 and TRBJ2-5, with 7 bases that match TRBD1. This CDR3 spans 13 amino acids. Losses at the gene ends were 5 bases for V and 2 bases for J; bases not matched to a gene: 2. Germline CDR1 and CDR2: KGHSH and LQKENI.

A few counts support this clonotype. The CDR3 protein is CASSYPDKATDNEQFF. For the CDR3, the DNA is TGTGCCAGCAGTTACCCTGACAAGGCCACTGACAATGAGCAGTTCTTC. The rearrangement links TRBV6-5 to TRBJ2-1, with unresolved D. The CDR3 is made up of 16 amino acids. V lost 2 bases to trimming and J lost 5 bases, with 16 bases between them. Germline V gene lookup returns CDR1 MNHEY and CDR2 SVGAGI.

This clonotype turned up a few times. The chain joins TRBV4-2 to TRBJ2-2; 7 nucleotides agree with TRBD2. The V gene end was trimmed by 1 base and the J gene end by 7 bases; junction bases not matched to a gene: 3. Germline V lookup: CDR1 LGHNA, CDR2 YNFKEQ. The CDR3 contains 14 residues. CDR3 DNA sequence: TGTGCCAGCAGCCAAGGTGGGAGGGACGGGGAGCTGTTTTTT. Translation gives CASSQGGRDGELFF.

This clonotype was picked up a small number of times. This sequence joins TRBV9 and TRBJ1-2, with 9 positions matching TRBD1. Germline loops: CDR1 SGDLS, CDR2 YYNGEE. Trimming removed 4 bases from V and 7 bases from J; junction bases left unmatched: 8. The length of the CDR3 is 14 residues. The CDR3 here is CASSPGQGRLGYTF. In DNA form, the CDR3 reads TGTGCCAGCAGCCCGGGACAGGGCCGGCTTGGCTACACCTTC.

CDR3 sequence (DNA): TGTGCCAGCAGTGATACAAGGGGCAATTCACCCCTCCACTTT. As protein: CASSDTRGNSPLHF. The chain is built from TRBV25-1 and TRBJ1-6; weak D call: TRBD1 (5 bases). Trimming left V 3 bases short and J 7 bases short, with 10 bases between. CDR1 and CDR2 from the germline V gene are MGHDK and SYGVNS. The length of the CDR3 is 14 residues.

The chain combines TRBV7-2 with TRBJ1-5; no definite D call. Germline lookup yields CDR1 SGHTA and CDR2 FQGNSA. V shed 2 bases and J shed 4 bases, with 3 bases lying between them. The CDR3 consists of 12 residues. For the CDR3, the DNA is TGTGCCAGCAGCTTACAAAATCAGCCCCAGCATTTT. Translating it yields CASSLQNQPQHF.

This clonotype came up many times. V is TRBV4-1 and J is TRBJ1-1; 8 bases agree with TRBD1. This CDR3 has 15 residues. Germline V gives CDR1 MGHRA, CDR2 YSYEKL. The J segment lost 6 bases and the V segment lost 1 base, leaving 7 bases of the junction unmatched. The DNA of the CDR3 is TGCGCCAGCAGCCAAGTTTGGACAGGGAGGTCTGAAGCTTTCTTT. As protein: CASSQVWTGRSEAFF.

This clonotype was observed a few times. The chain couples TRBV5-1 to TRBJ2-3; the D gene is possibly TRBD2 (5 bases). With 4 bases removed from V and 6 bases from J, the gap between germline ends came to 12 bases. Germline V lookup: CDR1 SGHRS, CDR2 YFSETQ. The CDR3 contains 13 residues. The CDR3 sequence: CASSGVTGDTQYF. DNA of the CDR3: TGCGCCAGCAGCGGAGTAACGGGGGATACGCAGTATTTT.